These 30 T cell receptor beta chains originate from one sample sequenced in a study of CD8 T cells in ankylosing spondylitis. Each CDR3 protein gets one entry after TCRdb re-called the 5' RACE reads with MiXCR. The sample carries fewer than 250,000 distinct CDR3 sequences, about 10% recorded once. Sequences were obtained from blood, either unsorted or a sorted T cell fraction (not recorded which). The receptors stem from a male donor with ankylosing spondylitis or in good health (not recorded which).

This rearrangement joins TRBV5-1 to TRBJ2-3; a weak D match, TRBD2 (6 bases). The germline V gene has CDR1 SGHRS and CDR2 YFSETQ. The CDR3 consists of 14 residues. V was trimmed by 4 bases and J by 5 bases, leaving 14 bases between them. The chain's CDR3 is CASSQGGTRDTQYF. In DNA form, the CDR3 reads TGCGCCAGCAGCCAGGGCGGGACGAGAGATACGCAGTATTTT.

The CDR3: CASSQDRSSPLHF. The CDR3 DNA reads as TGTGCCAGCAGCCAAGATCGGAGTTCACCCCTCCACTTT. The chain employs TRBV4-2 and TRBJ1-6; D gene uncertain. Germline V gene sequence: CDR1 LGHNA, CDR2 YNFKEQ. The CDR3 extends over 13 amino acids. V lost 0 bases and J 9 bases, leaving 6 bases between the germline ends.

A few counts support this clonotype. J is TRBJ1-1 and V is TRBV7-9; no firm D call. The CDR3 totals 14 residues. Germline assignment: CDR1 SEHNR and CDR2 FQNEAQ (reference sequence). V dropped 5 bases and J dropped 4 bases, with 14 bases sitting between them. The DNA of the CDR3 is TGTGCCAGCAGCCCAAAGGACTGGACCACTGAAGCTTTCTTT. It specifies CASSPKDWTTEAFF.

The chain recombines TRBV7-6 with TRBJ2-7; 7 bases agree with TRBD1. The CDR3 consists of 15 residues. Losses at the gene ends were 3 bases for V and 2 bases for J; bases not matched to a gene: 7. Germline-derived CDR1 and CDR2 are SGHVS and FNYEAQ. Written as DNA, the CDR3 is TGTGCCAGCAGCTTCCCACGGACAGGAACCTACGAGCAGTACTTC. It yields the protein CASSFPRTGTYEQYF.

The table lists this clonotype with many counts. This chain uses TRBV3-1 with TRBJ2-7, with TRBD2 matching over 7 bases. The CDR3 spans 17 residues. Trimming cost V 0 bases and J 3 bases; bases outside gene matches: 11. Germline V gives CDR1 LGHDT, CDR2 YNNKEL (reference sequence). For the CDR3, the DNA is TGTGCCAGCAGCCAAGAGTACCTTCGGACTAGTCTCTACGAGCAGTACTTC. It is translated as CASSQEYLRTSLYEQYF.

The table lists this clonotype with many counts. Here the CDR3 DNA reads TGTGCCAGCAGTTTAAGTGGGGGACAGGGCTCCTACGAGCAGTACTTC. This sequence encodes CASSLSGGQGSYEQYF. The chain combines TRBV12-3 or TRBV12-4 with TRBJ2-7, with 9 positions matching TRBD1. This CDR3 comprises 16 residues. Trimming took 2 bases from V and 0 from J; bases not matched to a gene: 5.

This chain links TRBV7-9 with TRBJ1-6; possibly TRBD1 for D (6 bases). The length of the CDR3 is 17 residues. V shed 4 bases and J shed 1 base, with 14 bases lying between them. From germline, CDR1 is SEHNR and CDR2 FQNEAQ (reference sequence). CDR3 sequence: CASSSPPGTSYNSPLHF. In DNA form, the CDR3 reads TGTGCCAGCAGCTCCCCCCCCGGGACATCCTATAATTCACCCCTCCACTTT.

This clonotype was seen ten or more times. The rearrangement links TRBV6-2 or TRBV6-3 to TRBJ2-1, with D perhaps TRBD1 or TRBD2 (5 bases each). V gave up 2 bases and J gave up 9 bases, with 11 bases separating them. Germline CDR1 MNHEY, CDR2 SVGEGT. This CDR3 is built from 13 residues. This CDR3 reads CASSYGHGAEQFF. The DNA for the CDR3 is TGTGCCAGCAGTTACGGGCACGGGGCTGAGCAGTTCTTC.

The chain carries TRBV2 and TRBJ2-1; weak D call: TRBD2 (6 bases). This CDR3 comprises 13 residues. The V end was cut by 11 bases, the J end by 5 bases, with 16 bases between. CDR1 is SNHLY, CDR2 FYNNEI, per germline. The CDR3 here is CAGHRDLDNEQFF. The CDR3 bases are TGTGCCGGACACCGGGACTTGGACAATGAGCAGTTCTTC.

This clonotype was seen many times. V usage is TRBV5-5 and J usage is TRBJ1-1, with 7 nucleotides matching TRBD1. The CDR3 length is 15 residues. From germline, CDR1 is SGHKS and CDR2 YYEKEE (reference sequence). J was trimmed by 4 bases and V by 4 bases; bases with no gene match: 10. The CDR3 DNA reads as TGTGCCAGCAGCCAGGGGGGGGGCAGTTTCACTGAAGCTTTCTTT. Translation gives CASSQGGGSFTEAFF.

In its sample, this clonotype was seen many times. V is TRBV30 and J is TRBJ2-7; the D gene could be TRBD1 or TRBD2 (5 bases each). Deletions cut 0 bases from V and 0 bases from J, with 15 bases between. Germline loops: CDR1 GTSNPN, CDR2 SVGIG (reference sequence). The CDR3 loop spans 16 amino acids. The chain's CDR3 is CAWSVAEGLGSYEQYF. The CDR3 nucleotides are TGTGCCTGGAGTGTAGCCGAGGGGCTAGGCTCCTACGAGCAGTACTTC.

This clonotype was seen at least ten times. The V and J genes are TRBV5-1 and TRBJ2-4; possibly TRBD1 or TRBD2 for D (5 bases each). Trimming stripped 5 bases from V and 8 bases from J, with 14 bases between. Looked up from germline, CDR1 is SGHRS and CDR2 is YFSETQ. There are 13 residues in the CDR3. CDR3 residues: CASSSGTRDIQYF. CDR3 in DNA: TGCGCCAGCAGTTCCGGGACGAGAGACATTCAGTACTTC.

Many counts were recorded for this clonotype. The chain links TRBV6-6 to TRBJ2-1; D is possibly TRBD1 or TRBD2 (6 bases each). This CDR3 spans 12 amino acids. CDR1 is MNHNY and CDR2 is SVGAGI in the germline V gene (reference sequence). V was cut by 2 bases and J by 8 bases, with 7 bases left in between. CDR3 residues: CASSYRGDEQFF. The CDR3 DNA is TGTGCCAGCAGTTACAGGGGGGATGAGCAGTTCTTC.

This clonotype was detected ten times or more. The chain links TRBV7-2 to TRBJ2-2; D call uncertain. V lost 0 bases, J lost 5 bases, and 22 bases lay in between. The CDR3 runs 19 residues. Germline CDR1 SGHTA, CDR2 FQGNSA. This CDR3 is CASSLAWPLDNFNTGELFF. CDR3 bases: TGTGCCAGCAGCTTAGCATGGCCACTTGATAATTTTAATACCGGGGAGCTGTTTTTT.

This clonotype occurred many times. The chain employs TRBV20-1 and TRBJ2-7, with TRBD1 matching 9 bases. The CDR3 spans 13 residues. The V segment lost 5 bases and the J segment 6 bases; nucleotides outside the gene matches: 8. Germline-derived CDR1 and CDR2 are DFQATT and SNEGSKA (reference sequence). The CDR3 region has the DNA TGCAGTGCTCTTGACAGGGGGTGGTTCGAGCAGTACTTC. Translated, it gives CSALDRGWFEQYF.

This clonotype turned up a few times. J is TRBJ2-1 and V is TRBV18; possible D gene TRBD1, 5 bases. The CDR3 has 14 amino acids. V was shortened by 2 bases and J by 6 bases, with 11 bases between the two germline ends. Germline V lookup: CDR1 KGHSH, CDR2 LQKENI. CDR3: CASSPDRQGNEQFF. The CDR3 DNA follows: TGTGCCAGCTCACCAGATCGGCAGGGCAATGAGCAGTTCTTC. Supplemented by reference TRBV18 and TRBJ2-1, the full variable domain reads NAGVMQNPRHLVRRRGQEARLRCSPMKGHSHVYWYRQLPEEGLKFMVYLQKENIIDESGMPKERFSAEFPKEGPSILRIQQVVRGDSAAYFCASSPDRQGNEQFFGPGTRLTVL.

There are many counts of this clonotype. The chain couples TRBV20-1 to TRBJ2-5; D gene uncertain. The V gene lost 8 bases and the J gene lost 5 bases, with 6 bases spanning the gap. The CDR3 extends over 9 amino acids. CDR1 and CDR2 from the germline V gene are DFQATT and SNEGSKA (reference sequence). This CDR3 reads CSTPETQYF. In DNA, the CDR3 is TGCAGTACCCCGGAGACCCAGTACTTC.

This clonotype has ten or more counts. CDR3 protein: CASSGTGNNSPLHF. The CDR3 DNA reads TGTGCCAGCAGTGGAACAGGGAATAATTCACCCCTCCACTTT. The chain joins TRBV6-1 to TRBJ1-6, with TRBD1 as a possible D gene (6 bases). V was cut by 4 bases and J by 5 bases, with 9 bases left in between. From germline, CDR1 is MNHNS and CDR2 SASEGT. The CDR3 spans 14 residues.

J is TRBJ2-3 and V is TRBV20-1, with 8 bases fitting TRBD2. The germline V gene encodes CDR1 DFQATT and CDR2 SNEGSKA (reference sequence). V trimming: 0 bases; J trimming: 3 bases; junction bases outside the gene matches: 5. This CDR3 comprises 15 residues. The CDR3 nucleotides read TGCAGTGCTAGAGATCAAAGCGGGAGAACAGATACGCAGTATTTT. Encoded protein: CSARDQSGRTDTQYF.

This clonotype was seen repeatedly, ten times or more. The chain combines TRBV12-3 or TRBV12-4 with TRBJ1-5; 8 positions agree with TRBD1. The CDR3 has 16 residues. J lost 2 bases, V lost 3 bases, and 6 bases had no gene match. CDR3: CASSFGKTGGNQPQHF. CDR3 in DNA: TGTGCCAGCAGTTTCGGAAAGACAGGGGGCAATCAGCCCCAGCATTTT.

This clonotype was picked up many times. The chain joins TRBV12-3 or TRBV12-4 to TRBJ2-2; D remains ambiguous. Trimming shortened V by 5 bases and J by 5 bases, and 9 bases separated the two germline ends. The CDR3 has 13 amino acids. The CDR3 sequence: CASSPSWTGELFF. CDR3 coding DNA: TGTGCCAGCAGTCCCTCCTGGACCGGGGAGCTGTTTTTT.

This clonotype was seen repeatedly, ten times or more. The chain combines TRBV20-1 with TRBJ1-5; tentative D call: TRBD1 (6 bases). V was pared by 4 bases and J by 6 bases, with 19 bases between. The CDR3 contains 15 residues. The germline V gene has CDR1 DFQATT and CDR2 SNEGSKA (reference sequence). Here the CDR3 DNA reads TGCAGTGCTATACCGGGGGCGGATTTCGGTCAGCCCCAGCATTTT. Translated: CSAIPGADFGQPQHF.

This clonotype has at least ten counts. The chain uses TRBV7-8 and TRBJ1-1, with D uncertain. V shed 6 bases and J shed 4 bases, with 9 bases lying between them. This CDR3 is 12 amino acids long. Germline V lookup: CDR1 SGHVS, CDR2 FQNEAQ. The CDR3, as DNA: TGTGCCAGCAGTAGAGTGATCACTGAAGCTTTCTTT. Amino acids: CASSRVITEAFF.

A remark on this clonotype: The junction shows a germline mismatch at one end, possibly a read error. This chain connects TRBV3-1 to TRBJ2-7, with 11 bases identical to TRBD2. Germline CDR1 LGHDT, CDR2 YNNKEL (reference sequence). The CDR3 totals 17 residues. Here the CDR3 reads CASSQDGGGLADYEQCF. Written as DNA, the CDR3 is TGTGCCAGCAGCCAAGATGGGGGGGGACTAGCGGACTACGAGCAGTGCTTC.

The rearrangement joins TRBV7-2 to TRBJ2-5; TRBD1 might be the D (5 bases). CDR1 and CDR2 (germline): SGHTA, FQGNSA. This CDR3 has 14 amino acids. V shed 5 bases and J shed 2 bases, with 12 bases lying between them. As DNA, the CDR3 is TGTGCCAGCAGCCGATCCAGGGCTCAAGAGACCCAGTACTTC. Protein sequence: CASSRSRAQETQYF.

This clonotype was observed many times. The CDR3 loop reads CASRPPNTEAFF. CDR3 bases: TGTGCCAGCAGACCCCCTAACACTGAAGCTTTCTTT. This sequence joins TRBV2 and TRBJ1-1; D uncertain. The V and J ends lost 6 bases and 2 bases respectively, with 7 bases between them. This CDR3 contains 12 residues. CDR1 SNHLY and CDR2 FYNNEI come from the germline V gene. Supplemented by reference TRBV2 and TRBJ1-1, the full variable domain reads EPEVTQTPSHQVTQMGQEVILRCVPISNHLYFYWYRQILGQKVEFLVSFYNNEISEKSEIFDDQFSVERPDGSNFTLKIRSTKLEDSAMYFCASRPPNTEAFFGQGTRLTVV.

This clonotype was detected ten times or more. The chain links TRBV7-8 to TRBJ2-3, with 8 positions matching TRBD2. CDR3 length: 16 residues. V was clipped by 0 bases and J by 4 bases; unmatched bases: 6. Germline lookup yields CDR1 SGHVS and CDR2 FQNEAQ. CDR3 nucleotides: TGTGCCAGCAGCTTAGCGGCGGGGGGTGGTCCAGATACGCAGTATTTT. Its translation: CASSLAAGGGPDTQYF.

This clonotype has a count of ten or more. This chain links TRBV12-3 or TRBV12-4 with TRBJ2-2; TRBD1 aligns across 9 bases. Trimming at V came to 5 bases and at J to 7 bases, leaving 2 bases not matched to a gene. This CDR3 has 13 residues. CDR3 bases: TGTGCCAGCAGTACGACAGGGGGCGGGGAGCTGTTTTTT. Translating it yields CASSTTGGGELFF.

This clonotype was counted at least ten times. The J gene is TRBJ2-2, the V gene TRBV2; D gene uncertain. V was cut by 5 bases and J by 8 bases, with 6 bases left in between. Germline V gene sequence: CDR1 SNHLY, CDR2 FYNNEI. The CDR3 totals 11 residues. The CDR3 spells CASSPWGELFF. DNA for the CDR3: TGTGCCAGCAGTCCGTGGGGGGAGCTGTTTTTT.

This clonotype has at least ten counts. This rearrangement joins TRBV27 to TRBJ2-7; D possibly matches TRBD1 or TRBD2 (5 bases each). Trimming pared 5 bases from V and 0 bases from J, leaving 20 bases between. Germline loops: CDR1 MNHEY, CDR2 SMNVEV (reference sequence). The length of the CDR3 is 17 residues. CDR3 bases: TGTGCCAGCAGTCCGGGACCGCCGTACTCTTCCTCCTACGAGCAGTACTTC. This translates into CASSPGPPYSSSYEQYF.